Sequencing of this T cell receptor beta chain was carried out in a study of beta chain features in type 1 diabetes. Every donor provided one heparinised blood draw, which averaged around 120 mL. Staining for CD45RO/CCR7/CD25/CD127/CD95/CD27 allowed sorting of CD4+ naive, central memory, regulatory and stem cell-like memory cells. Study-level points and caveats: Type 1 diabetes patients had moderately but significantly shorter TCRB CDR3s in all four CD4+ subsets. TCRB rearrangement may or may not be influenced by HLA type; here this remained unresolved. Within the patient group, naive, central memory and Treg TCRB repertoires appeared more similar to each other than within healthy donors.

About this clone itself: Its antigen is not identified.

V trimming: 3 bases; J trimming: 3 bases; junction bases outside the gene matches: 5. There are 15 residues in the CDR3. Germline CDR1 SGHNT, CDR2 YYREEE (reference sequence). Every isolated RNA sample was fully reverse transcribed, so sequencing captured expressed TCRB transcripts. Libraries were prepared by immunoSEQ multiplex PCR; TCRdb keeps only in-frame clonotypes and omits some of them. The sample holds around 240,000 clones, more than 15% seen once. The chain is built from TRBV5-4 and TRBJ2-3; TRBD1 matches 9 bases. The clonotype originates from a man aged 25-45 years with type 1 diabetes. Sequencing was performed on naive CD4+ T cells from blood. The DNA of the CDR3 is TGTGCCAGCAGCTCAGGGGACAGGGCAACAGATACGCAGTATTTT. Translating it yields CASSSGDRATDTQYF.